This TCR beta chain was sequenced during a study of cytomegalovirus exposure and HLA in healthy donors (dated by TCRdb to about 2017). Regarding the complete study: According to a later analysis, the roughly 120 validation repertoires were produced on the same platform as the approximately 610 repertoires of the first cohort. To predict cytomegalovirus infection status, the study combined high-throughput TCR immunosequencing, statistical association of individual TCRs with disease status, and machine learning. The study was designed to test whether signatures of past pathogen exposure could be identified by cataloging public T cell receptors. Along with the roughly 610-subject first cohort, a separate validation cohort of roughly 110 different subjects was used.

The donors belonged to the validation cohort of around 130 subjects, which was separate from the approximately 700-subject first cohort. Here is what the overall study found, with its caveats: Most TCR sequences were seen in very few donors, while some public TCRs were found in many individuals. All 110 or so repertoires were used to score co-occurrence in the validation cohort in a later analysis, because that analysis had no HLA typing for the cohort. The study listed 164 TCR beta chains as associated with cytomegalovirus. Subsequent analysis determined that TCRs grouped into clusters in the first cohort also showed a tendency toward co-occurrence across the 120 or so validation repertoires, and 94% of cluster scores exceeded 0. The authors suggested that the approach could potentially be generalized to other disease states and immunological phenotypes. Cytomegalovirus status was reported to be diagnosed by the classifier with high specificity and sensitivity in both the original and validation cohorts. In vitro tests confirmed that a few of the cytomegalovirus-associated TCR beta chains recognize cytomegalovirus antigens.

The library relied on the immunoSEQ multiplex PCR assay. For the original study's pipeline: To diagnose cytomegalovirus status from the catalog of TCR beta chain sequences, a statistical classification framework was built. TCRdb holds this immuneACCESS table with in-frame rearrangements only. Some clones are missing; in checked studies, unresolved V genes explain under half, and the rest has no known cause. V and J calls and clone size are those listed in that table; D and trimming were worked out from the DNA. The sample records 150,000 to 250,000 clones, around 80% of which are singletons. The leading ten clones occupy roughly 1.2% of the sample. Inclusive of the bounding cysteine and phenylalanine, the CDR3 is 14 residues long. The read is trimmed to its CDR3 DNA, 42 bases read in frame from base 1. The germline ends are 11 bases apart after V is trimmed by 2 bases and J by 2 bases. In the germline V gene, CDR1 corresponds to SGDLS and CDR2 to YYNGEE.

This clone was seen only a few times. The antigen it binds to is not known. Base qualities were left out, and no much larger clone turns up one base away. Specimen: PBMCs. The chain uses TRBV9 and TRBJ2-7; the D gene is possibly TRBD2, with 5 bases matching. The sequence came from a woman under 40 in good health and CMV-seronegative. Read as DNA, the sequence is TGTGCCAGCAGCGTGAGTGGACTCGCCTACGAGCAGTACTTC. It specifies CASSVSGLAYEQYF. Reference TRBV9 and TRBJ2-7 genes cover what lies past the CDR3, so the full variable domain is DSGVTQTPKHLITATGQRVTLRCSPRSGDLSVYWYQQSLDQGLQFLIQYYNGEERAKGNILERFSAQQFPDLHSELNLSSLELGDSALYFCASSVSGLAYEQYFGPGTRLTVT.